This TCR beta chain was recorded in a study of cytomegalovirus exposure and HLA in healthy donors. As for the study in general: Genotyping showed about 80% of roughly 400 donors falling in the Caucasian-associated ancestry cluster.

Notes on the study in general: Apart from CMV serostatus, no immune exposure information was available. Later analysis identified about 17,000 TCR beta sequences associated with HLA alleles, using a false discovery rate threshold of 0.05.

CDR1 and CDR2 from the germline V gene are SGDLS and YYNGEE. CDR3 length equals 17 residues. Trimming took off 3 bases at V and 5 bases at J, with 24 bases between the two ends. There are a few counts of this clone. What it recognizes is unknown. PCR involved 60 Vbeta and 13 Jbeta primers. The data were produced by immunoSEQ multiplex PCR, yet TCRdb's version contains in-frame clones alone and is incomplete. The sample lists 90,000 to 110,000 clones, roughly an eighth occurring once. This receptor was obtained from a middle-aged man in good health and CMV-seropositive. The sequenced material came from PBMCs. This chain joins TRBV9 and TRBJ2-7, with D possibly being TRBD2 (6 bases). The DNA for the CDR3 is TGTGCCAGCAGCGACCTTCCACTAGCTTCCGAACTCCACGAGCAGTACTTC. This translates into CASSDLPLASELHEQYF.